This TCR beta chain was documented in a study of cytomegalovirus exposure and HLA in healthy donors (TCRdb year 2017). Concerning the study at large: An earlier analysis of 587 of the donors reported about 300 Gb of sequence data and 117 million unique TCR beta sequences obtained from about 179 million T cells. Roughly 300 gigabases of sequencing data and approximately 93 million unique TCR sequences were included in an early release covering around 600 HLA-typed donors. Of the roughly 400 genotyped donors, around 81% fell in the genetic ancestry cluster associated with self-reported Caucasian donors. The study aimed to test whether cataloging public T cell receptors could reveal signatures of past pathogen exposure. Using immunosequencing, the study profiled T cell repertoires from around 670 subjects and related those repertoires to cytomegalovirus serostatus. A separate validation cohort of about 110 different subjects was used in addition to the approximately 640-subject first cohort. To predict cytomegalovirus infection status, the study brought together high-throughput TCR immunosequencing, statistical association of individual TCRs with disease status, and machine learning. To study patterns of TCR occurrence, a later analysis re-analyzed previously published TCR beta repertoires from 600 to 750 donors and added high-resolution HLA genotyping. The later analysis used no new phenotypic data to find candidate immune exposures, relying instead on TCR beta sequences and their occurrence across donors. In an earlier analysis of 550 to 700 of the donors, high-throughput TCR beta sequencing was used to judge whether each TCR beta V gene segment behaved as functional or pseudogenic. Alongside the repertoire data, information on donor age, sex, ethnicity and CMV serostatus was compiled. A later genetic analysis took genome-wide SNP genotypes for about 55% of the 666 donors and used that subset as a discovery cohort. Every repertoire in the discovery cohort had been generated on one and the same sequencing platform. Both class I and class II loci were covered by HLA typing, at four-digit resolution. The number of typed donors differed by locus: about 620-630 for A, B, C, DRB1 and DQB1; some 500 for DQA1; approximately 600 for DPA1; and 400 to 480 for DPB1. About five DR-DQ haplotypes were treated as single units for association and clustering because of strong linkage in the cohort. Across around 400 genotyped donors of the cohort, an average of approximately 200,000 unique TCR beta nucleotide sequences per donor were sequenced, and 15% to 20% of those sequences were non-productive.

In total, approximately 690 healthy bone marrow donors made up the cohort. At the time of sampling, all cohort members were nominally healthy, though unrecorded immune exposures were likely present. The donor was CMV seronegative and was included in the group of a few hundred seronegative cohort members. A peripheral blood sample was provided by each donor, and peripheral blood mononuclear cells were used for TCR beta sequencing. The Qiagen DNeasy Blood Extraction Kit was used to extract genomic DNA from the blood cell samples. Library method: the immunoSEQ multiplex PCR assay. The multiplex PCR relied on a mix of 60 forward primers for TCR Vbeta segments and 13 reverse primers for TCR Jbeta segments. Amplification of the CDR3 region of rearranged TCR beta genes was performed with a multiplex PCR assay on genomic DNA. The Illumina HiSeq System was used to sequence the amplified TCR beta libraries as 87-base-pair reads. The original pipeline was this. Across the roughly 670 repertoires, a later analysis counted roughly 77 million unique TCR beta chains, around 11 million of which were shared by at least two donors. A nearest-neighbor algorithm error-corrected the raw reads and collapsed the reads into unique sequences, merging closely related sequences to remove PCR and sequencing errors. To assign V, D and J gene segments, CDR3 sequences were aligned to IMGT reference sequences. For a sequence to be retained, a match of at least six nucleotides was required to both a V gene segment and a J gene segment. Rearrangements were called productive when the CDR3 lacked stop codons and stayed in frame with V and J; all others were non-productive. CDR3 was defined by IMGT convention, running from the second conserved V-encoded cysteine to the conserved J-encoded phenylalanine. The earlier analysis of about 530 of the donors excluded any sequence lacking an unambiguous match to a single V gene segment. In an earlier analysis of about 590 of the donors, a V segment was called functional when productive rearrangements were above 56.7%, and segregating when the standard deviation between donors exceeded 5%. A statistical classification framework was built for diagnosing cytomegalovirus status from the catalog of TCR beta chain sequences. V and J gene assignment, in a later analysis, came from comparing TCR nucleotide sequences with IMGT/GENE-DB human TR gene sequences. Using the TCRdist pipeline, a later analysis assigned CDR3 sequences along with most-parsimonious VDJ recombination scenarios. A later analysis defined each TCR beta chain by its CDR3 amino acid sequence plus V-gene family, and excluded reads lacking a unique V-gene family. To address suspected cross-contamination and a sequencing artifact, a later analysis removed several hundred highly shared, low-generation-probability nucleotide sequences. For each public chain, a later analysis derived a clonal expansion index from normalized ranks of inferred template counts within each repertoire. In a later analysis, generation probabilities were computed using a VDJ recombination model fitted to out-of-frame rearrangements, and the results were checked against IGoR. A later analysis scored TCR-TCR, TCR-HLA and TCR-CMV co-occurrence with hypergeometric tests, applying a repertoire-size bias correction to TCR pairs. False discovery rates were estimated in a later analysis by permuting HLA or CMV assignments 20 times. In a later analysis, co-occurring TCRs were grouped using DBSCAN, with TCRdist sequence similarity added in when clustering inside HLA-allele-positive subsets. Co-occurrence clustering excluded repertoires with fewer than 30,000 or more than 120,000 public chains, plus five with anomalous nucleotide sharing. In its TCRdb copy, this immuneACCESS table keeps in-frame sequences only and misses some clones. Where compared with another copy, unresolved V genes explain less than half of these, and the others have no known cause. V, J and clone size are those of that table, while D and trimming were read from the DNA. The sample data list fewer than 200,000 clones, and 60% to 80% of these were observed just once. The top ten hold more than 2% of the sample.

Here is what the overall study found, with its caveats: According to a later analysis, parvovirus B19, influenza, CMV and Epstein-Barr virus appeared linked to several top co-occurrence clusters. The 87-base-pair reads could not distinguish some IMGT-functional V segments, including TRBV6-2 and TRBV6-3, so those segments were excluded. A cluster of highly shared sequence variants was judged likely to be a technical artifact of the sequencing pipeline. Cytomegalovirus status was reported to be diagnosed by the classifier with high specificity and sensitivity in both the original and validation cohorts. Because some donors lacked HLA typing at each locus, the association tests relied only on the typed subset. A few of the identified cytomegalovirus-associated TCR beta chains were confirmed in vitro to be specific for cytomegalovirus antigens. The authors suggested that the approach could potentially be generalized to other disease states and immunological phenotypes. A total of some 180 TCR beta chains were listed by the study as associated with cytomegalovirus. A later analysis associated 16,951 TCR beta sequences with specific HLA alleles at a false discovery rate of 0.05. An association between a missense DCLRE1C variant and V-gene and J-gene trimming of TCR beta chains was found in a later genetic analysis and replicated in an independent cohort. Only TCR beta chains were sequenced in this cohort, and the absence of alpha or paired-chain data limited detectable features. In a later genetic analysis, fewer N-insertions in productive TCRs were reported among donors in an Asian-associated ancestry cluster than the roughly 700-donor mean. Roughly uniform sequencing depth across donors was assumed in presence/absence analyses, although this assumption may not hold. Linkage disequilibrium might explain the correlated functional status among segregating V segments, but an unknown experimental factor could not be ruled out. CMV serostatus was the only immune exposure information available for the cohort. When HLA alleles, especially DR and DQ, strongly co-occurred, attributing TCR associations to individual alleles was difficult. A later analysis found that TCR association rates varied across HLA loci, with DRB1 alleles showing the most associated TCRs and HLA-C alleles the fewest. In an earlier analysis of 450 to 750 of the donors, most TCR beta V segments appeared in productive rearrangements about 87% or about 30% of the time, broadly matching IMGT annotations. In a later analysis, HLA-associated TCR beta chains showed more clonal expansion and lower generation probabilities than non-associated chains that were equally common. The earlier analysis of approximately 540 of the donors excluded some 16 rarely observed V segments, including chromosome 9 orphons, because counts were too low. In a later analysis, most CMV-associated TCR beta chains were found to appear HLA-restricted, with HLA associations seemingly driven largely by CMV exposure. A further reported finding was that TCR beta sequences accurately predicted the HLA-A and HLA-B alleles for most subjects in the first cohort. Most TCR sequences were observed very rarely across donors, whereas some public TCRs were present in many individuals.

Worth noting for this clone: The antigen this receptor binds is unknown. No base qualities exist here, and no much larger clone lies one base off it.

From the cysteine up to the phenylalanine, the CDR3 has a length of 16 residues. Left in the record is the CDR3 DNA by itself, 48 bases read in frame from the first base. Cut back by 6 bases and 3 bases, the V and J ends lie 20 bases apart. The germline V gene supplies CDR1 MDHEN and CDR2 SYDVKM. The sample comprised PBMCs. Recombination connected TRBV28 to TRBJ1-1; the D region possibly corresponds to TRBD1 (6 bases align). This clonotype was obtained from a man aged 55 to 70 in good health and CMV-seronegative. Here the CDR3 is given as CASRPTGLTGDTEAFF. The DNA is as follows: TGTGCCAGCAGGCCTACAGGGCTAACAGGAGACACTGAAGCTTTCTTT.